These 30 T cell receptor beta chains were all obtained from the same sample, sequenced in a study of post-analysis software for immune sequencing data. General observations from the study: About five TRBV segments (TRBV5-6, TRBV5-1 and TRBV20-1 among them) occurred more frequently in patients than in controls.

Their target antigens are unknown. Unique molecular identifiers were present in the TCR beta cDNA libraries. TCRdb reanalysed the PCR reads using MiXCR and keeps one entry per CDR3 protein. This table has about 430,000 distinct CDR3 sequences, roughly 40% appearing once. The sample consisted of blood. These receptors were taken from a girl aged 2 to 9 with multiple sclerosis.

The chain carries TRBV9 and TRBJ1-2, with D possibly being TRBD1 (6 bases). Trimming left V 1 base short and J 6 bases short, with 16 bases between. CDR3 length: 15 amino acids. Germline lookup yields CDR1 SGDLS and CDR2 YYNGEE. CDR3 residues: CASSVRGGKGNGYTF. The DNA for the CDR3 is TGTGCCAGCAGCGTAAGGGGGGGCAAGGGGAATGGCTACACCTTC.

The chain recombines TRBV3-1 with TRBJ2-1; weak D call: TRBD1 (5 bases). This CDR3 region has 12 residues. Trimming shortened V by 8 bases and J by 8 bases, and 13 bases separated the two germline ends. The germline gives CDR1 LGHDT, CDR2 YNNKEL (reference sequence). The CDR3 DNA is TGTGCCAGCCTTTCAAAGGGGTATGAGCAGTTCTTC. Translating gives CASLSKGYEQFF.

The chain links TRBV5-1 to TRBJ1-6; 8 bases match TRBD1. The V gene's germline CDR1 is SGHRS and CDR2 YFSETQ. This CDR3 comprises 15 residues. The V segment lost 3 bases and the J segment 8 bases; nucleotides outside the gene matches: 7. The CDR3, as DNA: TGCGCCAGCAGCTCGGACAGGGCTCTCCATTCACCCCTCCACTTT. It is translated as CASSSDRALHSPLHF.

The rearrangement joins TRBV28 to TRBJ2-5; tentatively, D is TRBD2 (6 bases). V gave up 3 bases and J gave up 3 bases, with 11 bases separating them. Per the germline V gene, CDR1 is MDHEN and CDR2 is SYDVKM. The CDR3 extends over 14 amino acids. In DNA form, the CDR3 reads TGTGCCAGCAGTTTTTTGGGGGGAAAAGAGACCCAGTACTTC. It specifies CASSFLGGKETQYF.

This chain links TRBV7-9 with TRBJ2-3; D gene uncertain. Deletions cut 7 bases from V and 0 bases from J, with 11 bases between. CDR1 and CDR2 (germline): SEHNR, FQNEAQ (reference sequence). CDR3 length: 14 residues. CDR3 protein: CASTDQESTDTQYF. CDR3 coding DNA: TGTGCCAGCACCGATCAGGAGAGCACAGATACGCAGTATTTT. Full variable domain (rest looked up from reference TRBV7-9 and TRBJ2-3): DTGVSQNPRHKITKRGQNVTFRCDPISEHNRLYWYRQTLGQGPEFLTYFQNEAQLEKSRLLSDRFSAERPKGSFSTLEIQRTEQGDSAMYLCASTDQESTDTQYFGPGTRLTVL.

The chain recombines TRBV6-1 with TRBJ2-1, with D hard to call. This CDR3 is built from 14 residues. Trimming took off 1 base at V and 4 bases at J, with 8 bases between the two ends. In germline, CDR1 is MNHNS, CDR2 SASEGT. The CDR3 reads CASSEEVIYNEQFF. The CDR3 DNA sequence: TGTGCCAGCAGTGAAGAGGTGATTTACAATGAGCAGTTCTTC.

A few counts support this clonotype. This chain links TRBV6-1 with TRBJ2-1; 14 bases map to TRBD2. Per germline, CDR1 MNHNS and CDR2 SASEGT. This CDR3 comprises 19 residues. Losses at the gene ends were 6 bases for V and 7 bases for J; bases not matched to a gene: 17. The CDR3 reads CASSPGPGLAGARGNEQFF. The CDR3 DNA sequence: TGTGCCAGCAGCCCCGGACCGGGACTAGCGGGGGCACGGGGGAATGAGCAGTTCTTC.

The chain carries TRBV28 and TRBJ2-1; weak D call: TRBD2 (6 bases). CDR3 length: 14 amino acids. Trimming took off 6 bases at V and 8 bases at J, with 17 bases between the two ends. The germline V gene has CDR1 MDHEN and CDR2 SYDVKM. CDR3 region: CASSPTQTSHEQFF. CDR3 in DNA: TGTGCCAGCAGCCCTACCCAGACTAGTCATGAGCAGTTCTTC.

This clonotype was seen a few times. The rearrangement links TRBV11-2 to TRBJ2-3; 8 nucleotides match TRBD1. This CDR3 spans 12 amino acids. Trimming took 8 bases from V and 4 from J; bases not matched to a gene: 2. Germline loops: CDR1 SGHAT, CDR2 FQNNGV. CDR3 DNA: TGTGCCAGCCAGGGGGCCTCAGATACGCAGTATTTT. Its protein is CASQGASDTQYF.

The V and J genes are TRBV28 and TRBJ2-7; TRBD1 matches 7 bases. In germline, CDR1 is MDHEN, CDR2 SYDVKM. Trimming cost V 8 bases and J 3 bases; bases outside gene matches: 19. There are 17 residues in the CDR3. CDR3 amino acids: CASFSAHPGQKGYEQYF. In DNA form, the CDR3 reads TGTGCCAGCTTTTCCGCACACCCGGGACAGAAAGGCTACGAGCAGTACTTC.

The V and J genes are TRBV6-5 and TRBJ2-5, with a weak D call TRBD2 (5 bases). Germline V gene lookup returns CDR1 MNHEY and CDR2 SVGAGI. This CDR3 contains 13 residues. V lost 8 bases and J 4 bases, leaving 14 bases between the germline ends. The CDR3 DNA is TGTGCCAGCTTAGACTACGTTCGAGAGACCCAGTACTTC. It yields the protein CASLDYVRETQYF.

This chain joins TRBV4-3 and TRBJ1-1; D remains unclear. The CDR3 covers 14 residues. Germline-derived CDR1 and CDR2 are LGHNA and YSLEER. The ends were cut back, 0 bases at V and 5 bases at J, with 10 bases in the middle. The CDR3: CASSQDKWGTEAFF. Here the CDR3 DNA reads TGCGCCAGCAGCCAAGATAAATGGGGTACTGAAGCTTTCTTT.

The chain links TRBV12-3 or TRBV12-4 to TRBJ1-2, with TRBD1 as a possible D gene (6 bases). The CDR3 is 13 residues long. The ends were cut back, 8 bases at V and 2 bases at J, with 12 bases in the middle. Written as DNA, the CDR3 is TGTGCCAGCCACCAAACAGGGAACTATGGCTACACCTTC. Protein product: CASHQTGNYGYTF.

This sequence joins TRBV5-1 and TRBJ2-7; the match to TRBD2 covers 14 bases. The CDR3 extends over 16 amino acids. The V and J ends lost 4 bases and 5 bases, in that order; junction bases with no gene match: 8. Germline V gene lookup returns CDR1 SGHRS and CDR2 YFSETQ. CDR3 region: CASSPGTSGSGNEQYF. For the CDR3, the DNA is TGCGCCAGCAGCCCGGGGACTAGCGGGAGCGGCAACGAGCAGTACTTC.

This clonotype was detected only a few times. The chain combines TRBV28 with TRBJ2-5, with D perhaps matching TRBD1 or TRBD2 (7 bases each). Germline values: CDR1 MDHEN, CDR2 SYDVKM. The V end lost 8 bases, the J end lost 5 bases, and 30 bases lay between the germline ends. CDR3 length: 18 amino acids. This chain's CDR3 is CASLNAPQRPGGGETQYF. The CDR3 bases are TGTGCCAGCCTAAATGCCCCCCAACGTCCAGGGGGGGGTGAGACCCAGTACTTC.

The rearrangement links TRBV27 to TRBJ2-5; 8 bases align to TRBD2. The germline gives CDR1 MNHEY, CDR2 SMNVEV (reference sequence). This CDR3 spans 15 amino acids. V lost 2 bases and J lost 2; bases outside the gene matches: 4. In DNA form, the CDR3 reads TGTGCCAGCAGTTTACAGCGGGAGTTTCAAGAGACCCAGTACTTC. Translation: CASSLQREFQETQYF.

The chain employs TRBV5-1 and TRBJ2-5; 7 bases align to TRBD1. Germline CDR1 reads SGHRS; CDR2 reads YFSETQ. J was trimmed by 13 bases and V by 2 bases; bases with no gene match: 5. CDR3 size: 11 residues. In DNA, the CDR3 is TGCGCCAGCAGCTTAACAGGGGCATCGTACTTC. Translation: CASSLTGASYF.

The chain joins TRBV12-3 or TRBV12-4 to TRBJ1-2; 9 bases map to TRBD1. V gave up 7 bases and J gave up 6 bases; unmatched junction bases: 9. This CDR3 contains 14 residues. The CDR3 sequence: CASTYEWDRDGYTF. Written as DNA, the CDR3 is TGTGCCAGCACCTACGAATGGGACAGGGATGGCTACACCTTC.

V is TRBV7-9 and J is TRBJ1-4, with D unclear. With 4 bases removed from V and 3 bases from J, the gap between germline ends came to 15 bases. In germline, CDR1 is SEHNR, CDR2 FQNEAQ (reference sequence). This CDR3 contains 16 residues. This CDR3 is CASSSRSSRPNEKLFF. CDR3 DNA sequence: TGTGCCAGCAGCTCCCGTTCGAGTCGCCCTAATGAAAAACTGTTTTTT.

Here the CDR3 reads CSAPGTVNSPLHF. CDR3 coding DNA: TGCAGTGCTCCCGGGACGGTAAATTCACCCCTCCACTTT. The rearrangement links TRBV20-1 to TRBJ1-6; D perhaps matches TRBD1 (5 bases). The CDR3 contains 13 residues. Deletions cut 5 bases from V and 7 bases from J, with 12 bases between. CDR1 DFQATT and CDR2 SNEGSKA come from the germline V gene (reference sequence).

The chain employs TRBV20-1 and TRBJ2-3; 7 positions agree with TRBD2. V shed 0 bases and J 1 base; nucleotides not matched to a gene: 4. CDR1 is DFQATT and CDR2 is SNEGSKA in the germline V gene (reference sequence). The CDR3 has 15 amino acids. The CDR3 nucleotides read TGCAGTGCTAGAGATGGGGGGGGGGGCACAGATACGCAGTATTTT. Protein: CSARDGGGGTDTQYF.

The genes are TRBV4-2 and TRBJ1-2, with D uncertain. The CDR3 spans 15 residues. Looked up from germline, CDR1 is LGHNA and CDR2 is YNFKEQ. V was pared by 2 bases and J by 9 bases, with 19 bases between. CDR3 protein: CASSQYFKGPLSYTF. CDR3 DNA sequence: TGTGCCAGCAGCCAATACTTTAAGGGTCCCTTAAGCTACACCTTC.

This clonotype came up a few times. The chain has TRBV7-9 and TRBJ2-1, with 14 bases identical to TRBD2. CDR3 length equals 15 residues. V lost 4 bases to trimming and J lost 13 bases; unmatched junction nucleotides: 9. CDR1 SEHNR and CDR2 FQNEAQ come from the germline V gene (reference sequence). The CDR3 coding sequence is TGTGCCAGCAGCTACCCCGGACTAGCGGGAGGTCTACAGTTCTTC. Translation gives CASSYPGLAGGLQFF.

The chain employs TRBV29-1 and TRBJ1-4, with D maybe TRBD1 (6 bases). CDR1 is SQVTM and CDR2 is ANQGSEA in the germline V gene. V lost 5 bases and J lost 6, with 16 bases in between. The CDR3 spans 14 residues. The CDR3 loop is CSVLDSQGYEKLFF. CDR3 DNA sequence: TGCAGCGTTCTGGACAGCCAGGGGTATGAAAAACTGTTTTTT.

The CDR3 loop is CASSYSFHTEAFF. DNA of the CDR3: TGTGCCAGCAGTTACAGTTTCCACACTGAAGCTTTCTTT. V is TRBV6-5 and J is TRBJ1-1; no firm D call. The CDR3 contains 13 residues. Trimming shortened V by 2 bases and J by 3 bases, and 7 bases separated the two germline ends. Germline values: CDR1 MNHEY, CDR2 SVGAGI.

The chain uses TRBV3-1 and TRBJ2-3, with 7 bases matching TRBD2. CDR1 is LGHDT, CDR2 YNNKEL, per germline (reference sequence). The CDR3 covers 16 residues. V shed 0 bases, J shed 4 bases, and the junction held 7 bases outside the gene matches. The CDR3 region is CASSQDIREVPDTQYF. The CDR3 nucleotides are TGTGCCAGCAGCCAAGATATTCGGGAGGTGCCAGATACGCAGTATTTT.

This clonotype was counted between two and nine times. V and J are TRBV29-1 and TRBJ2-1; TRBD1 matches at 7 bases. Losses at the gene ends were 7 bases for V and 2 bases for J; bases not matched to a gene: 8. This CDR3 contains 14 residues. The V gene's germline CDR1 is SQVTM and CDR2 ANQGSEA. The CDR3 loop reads CSALNGQAYNEQFF. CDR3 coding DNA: TGCAGCGCCCTCAACGGACAGGCCTACAATGAGCAGTTCTTC.

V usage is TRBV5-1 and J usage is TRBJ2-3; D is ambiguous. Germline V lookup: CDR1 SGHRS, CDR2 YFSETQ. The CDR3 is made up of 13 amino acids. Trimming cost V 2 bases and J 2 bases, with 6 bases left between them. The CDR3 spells CASSFLDTDTQYF. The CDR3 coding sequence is TGCGCCAGCAGCTTCTTAGACACAGATACGCAGTATTTT.

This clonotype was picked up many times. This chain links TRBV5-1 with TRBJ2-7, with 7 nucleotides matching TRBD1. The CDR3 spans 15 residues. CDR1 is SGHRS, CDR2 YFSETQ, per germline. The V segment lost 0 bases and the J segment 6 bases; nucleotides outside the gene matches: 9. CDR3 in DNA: TGCGCCAGCAGCTTGGTGAGACAGGGCGGTAGCGAGCAGTACTTC. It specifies CASSLVRQGGSEQYF. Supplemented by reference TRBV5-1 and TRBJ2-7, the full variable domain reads KAGVTQTPRYLIKTRGQQVTLSCSPISGHRSVSWYQQTPGQGLQFLFEYFSETQRNKGNFPGRFSGRQFSNSRSEMNVSTLELGDSALYLCASSLVRQGGSEQYFGPGTRLTVT.

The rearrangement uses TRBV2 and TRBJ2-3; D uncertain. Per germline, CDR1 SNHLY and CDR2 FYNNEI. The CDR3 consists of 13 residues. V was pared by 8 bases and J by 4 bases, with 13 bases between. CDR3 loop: CASFPNVPDTQYF. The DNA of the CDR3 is TGTGCCAGCTTCCCCAACGTCCCAGATACGCAGTATTTT.